The sequence of this T cell receptor (beta chain) was determined in a study of technical replicates of blood from several donors. The table came from immunoSEQ multiplex PCR; TCRdb's copy has only in-frame clones and leaves some out. The sample carries about 80,000 clones, less than 95% recorded once. The CDR3 has 19 amino acids. V was clipped by 3 bases and J by 4 bases; unmatched bases: 11. The germline gives CDR1 SGDLS, CDR2 YYNGEE. The rearrangement joins TRBV9 to TRBJ2-1, with TRBD2 identical over 15 bases. The sequence derives from a human donor in good health. Sequenced material: T cells isolated from PBMCs. CDR3 in amino acids: CASSDAGTSGRMGYNEQFF. The CDR3 nucleotides are TGTGCCAGCAGCGACGCCGGGACTAGCGGGAGGATGGGGTACAATGAGCAGTTCTTC. The variable domain in full, with the rest retrieved from reference TRBV9 and TRBJ2-1, is DSGVTQTPKHLITATGQRVTLRCSPRSGDLSVYWYQQSLDQGLQFLIQYYNGEERAKGNILERFSAQQFPDLHSELNLSSLELGDSALYFCASSDAGTSGRMGYNEQFFGPGTRLTVL.